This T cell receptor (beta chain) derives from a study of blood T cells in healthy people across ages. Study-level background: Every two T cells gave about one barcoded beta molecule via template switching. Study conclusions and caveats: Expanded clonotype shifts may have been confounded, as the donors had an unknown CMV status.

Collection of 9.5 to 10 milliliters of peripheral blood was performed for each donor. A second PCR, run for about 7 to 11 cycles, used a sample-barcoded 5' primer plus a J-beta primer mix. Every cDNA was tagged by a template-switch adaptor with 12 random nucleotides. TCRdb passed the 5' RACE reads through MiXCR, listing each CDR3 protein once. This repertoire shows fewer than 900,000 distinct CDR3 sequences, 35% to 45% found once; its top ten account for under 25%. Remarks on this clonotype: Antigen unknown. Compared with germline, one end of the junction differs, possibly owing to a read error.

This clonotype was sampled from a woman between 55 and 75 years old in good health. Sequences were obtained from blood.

DNA of the CDR3: TGCGCCAGCAACCAAGATGACCAGGATAAAGATACGCAGTATTTT. This gives the protein CASNQDDQDKDTQYF. The chain is built from TRBV4-1 and TRBJ2-3; D gene ambiguous. The germline V gene has CDR1 MGHRA and CDR2 YSYEKL. The length of the CDR3 is 15 residues.